This T cell receptor beta chain emerged from a study of cytomegalovirus exposure and HLA in healthy donors (dated by TCRdb to about 2017). About the study as a whole: According to an earlier analysis of 587 of the donors, 150 million to 200 million T cells yielded 117 million unique TCR beta sequences and approximately 280 Gb of sequence data. An early release that covered 640 HLA-typed donors contained 250 to 350 gigabases of sequencing data and about 93 million unique TCR sequences. Of the roughly 390 genotyped donors, more than 75% were placed in the genetic ancestry cluster associated with self-reported Caucasian donors. The study aimed to test whether signatures of past pathogen exposure could be identified by cataloging public T cell receptors. The T cell repertoires of several hundred subjects were profiled by immunosequencing and related to cytomegalovirus serostatus. Besides the first cohort of hundreds of subjects, a separate validation cohort made up of 120 different subjects was used. The study combined high-throughput TCR immunosequencing, statistical association of individual TCRs with disease status, and machine learning to predict cytomegalovirus infection status. A later analysis re-analyzed previously published TCR beta repertoires from roughly 600 donors and added high-resolution HLA genotyping to study TCR occurrence patterns. Rather than using new phenotypic data, the later analysis identified candidate immune exposures from TCR beta sequences and from how often those sequences occurred across donors. In an earlier analysis of roughly 600 of the donors, high-throughput TCR beta sequencing was used to judge whether each TCR beta V gene segment behaved as functional or pseudogenic. Alongside the repertoire data, information on donor age, sex, ethnicity and CMV serostatus was compiled. In a later genetic analysis, genome-wide SNP genotypes for about three fifths of the roughly 670 donors were used, and that subset was treated as a discovery cohort. Every discovery cohort repertoire had been produced on one sequencing platform. Both class I and class II loci were covered by HLA typing, at four-digit resolution. Typing coverage differed by locus: A, B, C, DRB1 and DQB1 were typed in about 620-630 donors, DQA1 in about 500, DPA1 in 600 to 610, and DPB1 in just under 490. Roughly 5 DR-DQ haplotypes were treated as single units for association and clustering because of strong linkage in the cohort. Across 398 genotyped donors of the cohort, an average of about 220,000 unique TCR beta nucleotide sequences per donor were sequenced, and 15% to 20% of those sequences were non-productive.

Regarding this clone: Its antigen has not been determined. Per-base qualities were not stored, and no clone one base away is much larger.

On the study overall, not on this receptor specifically: A few of the identified cytomegalovirus-associated TCR beta chains were confirmed in vitro to be specific for cytomegalovirus antigens. A later analysis associated 16,951 TCR beta sequences with specific HLA alleles at a false discovery rate of 0.05. Compared with the approximately 670-donor mean, donors in an Asian-associated ancestry cluster had fewer N-insertions in productive TCRs, according to a later genetic analysis. The authors suggested that the approach could potentially be extended to other disease states and immunological phenotypes. A further reported finding was that TCR beta sequences accurately predicted the HLA-A and HLA-B alleles for most subjects in the first cohort. Most CMV-associated TCR beta chains appeared to be HLA-restricted in a later analysis, and the HLA associations seemed to be driven largely by CMV exposure. Because HLA typing was missing for some donors at each locus, association tests included only the typed subset. According to a later analysis, TCR association rates differed among HLA loci, with DRB1 alleles showing the most associated TCRs and HLA-C alleles showing the fewest. Over 15 rarely observed V segments, including chromosome 9 orphons, were excluded from the earlier analysis of several hundred of the donors because counts were too low. For the cohort, immune exposure information was limited to CMV serostatus. Cytomegalovirus status was reported to be diagnosed by the classifier with high specificity and sensitivity in both the original and validation cohorts. In a later genetic analysis, a missense DCLRE1C variant was associated with V-gene and J-gene trimming of TCR beta chains, and the association was replicated in an independent cohort. Most TCR sequences were observed very rarely across donors, whereas some public TCRs were present in many individuals. Some IMGT-functional V segments, including TRBV6-2 and TRBV6-3, could not be told apart with the 87-base-pair reads, so those segments were excluded. A cluster of highly shared sequence variants was judged likely to be a technical artifact of the sequencing pipeline. Several of the top co-occurrence clusters appeared to be linked to parvovirus B19, influenza, CMV and Epstein-Barr virus, according to a later analysis. In this cohort, only TCR beta chains were sequenced, and detectable features were limited by the absence of alpha or paired-chain data. In an earlier analysis of approximately 600 of the donors, most TCR beta V segments were observed in productive rearrangements about 90% or about 30% of the time, broadly matching IMGT annotations. Compared with equally common non-associated chains, HLA-associated TCR beta chains in a later analysis were more clonally expanded and had lower generation probabilities. Linkage disequilibrium might explain the correlated functional status among segregating V segments, but an unknown experimental factor could not be excluded. The study listed around 160 TCR beta chains as associated with cytomegalovirus. Presence/absence analyses assumed roughly uniform sequencing depth across donors, an assumption that may not hold. Assigning TCR associations to individual alleles was difficult when HLA alleles, especially DR and DQ, strongly co-occurred.

The library was built by means of the immunoSEQ multiplex PCR assay. The multiplex PCR relied on a mix of 60 forward primers for TCR Vbeta segments and 13 reverse primers for TCR Jbeta segments. The CDR3 region of rearranged TCR beta genes was amplified from genomic DNA by a multiplex PCR assay. The Illumina HiSeq System was used to sequence the amplified TCR beta libraries as 87-base-pair reads. On the study's bioinformatics: A later analysis tallied tens of millions of unique TCR beta chains across the approximately 670 repertoires, and about 12 million of those chains were shared by two or more donors. Raw reads were error-corrected and collapsed into unique sequences by a nearest-neighbor algorithm in which closely related sequences were merged to remove PCR and sequencing errors. To assign V, D and J gene segments, CDR3 sequences were aligned to IMGT reference sequences. For a sequence to be retained, a match of at least six nucleotides to both a V gene segment and a J gene segment was required. A rearrangement counted as productive if the CDR3 had no stop codons and remained in frame with V and J, and every other rearrangement counted as non-productive. CDR3 was defined by IMGT convention, running from the second conserved V-encoded cysteine to the conserved J-encoded phenylalanine. In an earlier analysis of around 540 of the donors, sequences lacking an unambiguous match to a single V gene segment were excluded. An earlier analysis of over 450 of the donors classified V segments as functional when productive rearrangements were above 56.7% and as segregating when the standard deviation between donors was above 5%. A statistical classification framework was built to diagnose cytomegalovirus status from the catalog of TCR beta chain sequences. In a later analysis, TCR nucleotide sequences were compared against IMGT/GENE-DB human TR gene sequences so that V and J genes could be assigned. A later analysis assigned CDR3 sequences and most-parsimonious VDJ recombination scenarios with the TCRdist pipeline. In a later analysis, each TCR beta chain was defined by its CDR3 amino acid sequence together with its V-gene family, and reads lacking a unique V-gene family were excluded. A later analysis removed over 500 highly shared, low-generation-probability nucleotide sequences to deal with suspected cross-contamination and a sequencing artifact. For each public chain, a later analysis derived a clonal expansion index from normalized ranks of inferred template counts within each repertoire. In a later analysis, generation probabilities were computed with a VDJ recombination model fitted to out-of-frame rearrangements, and the resulting probabilities were checked against IGoR. Hypergeometric tests were used in a later analysis to score TCR-TCR, TCR-HLA and TCR-CMV co-occurrence, with a repertoire-size bias correction applied to the TCR pairs. In a later analysis, false discovery rates were estimated by permuting HLA or CMV assignments 20 times. In a later analysis, co-occurring TCRs were grouped using DBSCAN, with TCRdist sequence similarity added in when clustering inside HLA-allele-positive subsets. Repertoires with fewer than 30,000 or more than 120,000 public chains, plus five repertoires with anomalous nucleotide sharing, were excluded from co-occurrence clustering. TCRdb provides this immuneACCESS table in a form limited to in-frame rearrangements. Some clones are lacking; in checked studies, under half of them reflect an unresolved V gene, and why the rest are absent is not known. V, J and clone size reflect that table, while D and trimming were determined from the DNA. Recorded for this sample are some 200,000 clones; more than 75% of them occurred a single time. The top ten constitute 0.39% of the sample.

The cohort comprised fewer than 750 healthy bone marrow donors. At the time of sampling, all cohort members were nominally healthy, though unrecorded immune exposures were likely present. The donor was CMV seropositive and belonged to the group of 250 to 350 seropositive cohort members. A peripheral blood sample was collected from each donor, and TCR beta sequencing was performed on peripheral blood mononuclear cells. Genomic DNA was extracted from the blood cell samples with the Qiagen DNeasy Blood Extraction Kit. V lost 0 bases and J lost 2 bases; the stretch between them is 8 bases long. In the germline V gene, CDR1 corresponds to SGHRS and CDR2 to YFSETQ. The CDR3 measures 14 amino acids from cysteine to phenylalanine. Of all the DNA, just the CDR3 is kept, 42 bases in frame from base 1.

Sample: PBMCs. The receptor's source is a male donor in good health and CMV-seropositive. This chain joins TRBV5-1 to TRBJ2-5; no D gene can be assigned with confidence. The CDR3 protein is CASSLAESQETQYF. The bases are TGCGCCAGCAGCTTGGCCGAGTCTCAAGAGACCCAGTACTTC.